The present T cell receptor (beta chain) was sequenced within a study of blood T cells in healthy people across ages. Findings of the study overall: Lack of knowledge of donor CMV status possibly confounded expanded clonotype changes.

CDR1 and CDR2 from the germline V gene are DFQATT and SNEGSKA (reference sequence). CDR3 length equals 15 residues. Points on this clonotype: Its antigen is unidentified. One end of the junction varies from germline; a read error may be responsible.

Together with a sample-barcoded 5' primer, a J-beta primer mix was included in a second PCR lasting roughly 6 to 12 cycles. Each cDNA molecule received a tag from a template-switch adaptor that had 12 random nucleotides. TCRdb redid the calling of the 5' RACE reads with MiXCR, one entry per CDR3 protein. The data show about 970,000 distinct CDR3 sequences, with roughly 51% seen just once and roughly 23% held by the top ten. The clonotype originates from a woman aged 55-69 years in good health. The sequenced sample was blood. The chain joins TRBV20-1 to TRBJ2-5; D remains ambiguous. CDR3 loop: CSAPAPGFPQETRYF. The CDR3 DNA sequence: TGCAGTGCCCCTGCCCCAGGCTTCCCGCAAGAGACCCGGTACTTC.